The sequence of this T cell receptor (beta chain) was determined in a study of shared clonotypes between healthy human individuals (dated by TCRdb to between 2020 and 2021). Regarding the complete study: The cohort included a few men and a couple of women between 18 and 49 years of age. Libraries were prepared and TCR repertoires were sequenced by different laboratories using diverse techniques, in order to increase sequencing depth and limit assay-specific biases. To estimate repertoire size and how much clonotypes are shared between individuals, the study performed deep sequencing of blood TCR repertoires from roughly five healthy adults. Per donor, three plates each were used for CD4 naive and CD4 memory, two for CD8 naive, and one for CD8 memory. Per donor, leukapheresis produced somewhere between about 0.8 and 9 billion PBMCs.

The donors were healthy, HIV-negative adults with no recently reported acute infections or vaccinations. Every donor was a Caucasian adult residing in Nashville, Tennessee, USA. CD4+ T cells were enriched by magnetic negative selection; naive cells were then positively selected on CD45RA, and the negative fraction formed the memory subset. Blood was collected by leukapheresis, and PBMCs were isolated by Ficoll-Histopaque density gradient centrifugation and then cryopreserved in liquid nitrogen vapor phase. Purity and quantity of every magnetically sorted T cell population were checked by analytical flow cytometry. From each sorted fraction, genomic DNA was isolated and quantified by UV absorbance on a Nanodrop 2000c. On the study overall, not on this receptor specifically: Even with the large sequencing depth, rarefaction of the sorted-subset datasets indicated that sequencing was incomplete. When a few donors were compared, the shared fraction of clonotypes was about 5% for naive CD4, 3.5% to 4% for naive CD8, roughly 2.3% for memory CD4, and 0.35% to 0.5% for memory CD8. Compared with non-shared clonotypes, clonotypes shared by all four sorted-subset donors had higher generation probabilities. Pairwise subsampling led to the expectation that sequencing depth would affect the degree of clonotype sharing among donors. Naive subsets generally had larger estimated clonotype richness than memory subsets did. The genetic and exposure-history diversity represented was limited by the small number of donors. Sampling was restricted to blood, and TCR repertoires in tissues likely differ from the TCR repertoires found in blood.

Using the deep immunoSEQ assay, multiplex PCR amplified TCR CDR3 regions from genomic DNA. Extracted genomic DNA from each cell subset was spread evenly across all wells of several immunoSEQ 96-well plates, with each plate serving as a replicate. For sorted subsets, roughly 190 ng of genomic DNA, equivalent to around 29,000 T cell genomes, went into each replicate PCR. Purified libraries were measured with a Qubit 3.0 fluorometer, size-checked on a Bioanalyzer 2100, and measured again with the KAPA Library Quantification kit. Each immunoSEQ 96-well plate was sequenced on its own single-read 150-cycle Illumina NextSeq 550 flow cell. The authors' analysis ran thus. Because the immunoSEQ output included only junctional sequences and no quality scores, the filtering could not be the same as the filtering used for full-length reads. Sequences were annotated with PyIR, a Python wrapper for IgBLAST v1.9, using IMGT germline references to assign V/J genes and CDR3. Reads with weak V/J assignments (E-value above 1e-6), missing CDR3, stop codons, out-of-frame junctions, or ambiguous translated residues were removed. V3J clonotypes were defined by identical inferred V gene, J gene, and CDR3 amino acid sequence. The percentage overlap between two repertoires was calculated by dividing the number of shared unique clonotypes by the size of the smaller repertoire. RTK rarefaction, the Chao1 estimator, and Recon v2.1 estimates of unobserved clonotypes were used to assess repertoire richness. Generation probabilities were computed with OLGA for all TCRbeta clonotypes obtained by the gDNA method from a few donors. The immuneACCESS repertoire file appears here via TCRdb, limited to in-frame rearrangements. These files lack a portion of the clones; in checked studies, under half of the deficit traces to unresolved V genes, and the cause of the others is not known. The DNA gave D and trimming, while V, J and clone size come from that table. The sample table holds roughly 2.4 million clones, of which more than 90% were seen once. The ten largest clones add up to 0.1% to 0.15% of the sample.

The germline V gene provides CDR1 SNHLY and CDR2 FYNNEI. The junction shows trimming of 2 bases on V and 5 bases on J, and the gene matches do not reach 6 bases of it. The CDR3 numbers 15 residues from cysteine through phenylalanine. Of the read, only the CDR3 DNA is kept; its 45 bases are in frame from base 1. Remarks on this clone: Its antigen is unknown. Per-base quality was not reported, and no clone a single base away is much larger than it.

The rearranged segments are TRBV2 and TRBJ1-2; 9 bases in the middle match TRBD1. The sequence was obtained from a man aged 18-30 years in good health. The sequenced sample consisted of naive CD4+ T cells sorted from blood. Sample cell subset or site, as interpreted from the label and publication: CD45RA+ positively selected. The encoded CDR3 is CASSEQGQGGYGYTF. The DNA sequence is TGTGCCAGCAGTGAACAGGGACAGGGAGGATATGGCTACACCTTC.